This TCR beta chain was sequenced for a study of beta chain features in type 1 diabetes. Study-level findings and limits: Researchers report that Type 1 diabetes patients had moderately but significantly shorter TCRB CDR3s across all four CD4+ subsets.

This CDR3 contains 17 residues. Trimming cost V 4 bases and J 0 bases; bases outside gene matches: 6. Per the germline V gene, CDR1 is LNHNV and CDR2 is YYDKDF (reference sequence). The whole isolated RNA underwent reverse transcription, so sequencing captured expressed TCRB transcripts. Sequencing was performed with immunoSEQ multiplex PCR; in TCRdb, only in-frame clones are kept and a portion is missing. Among almost 350,000 clones listed, over 7% were seen once. This clone was picked up a small number of times. Its antigen is not identified. Sequences were obtained from central memory CD4+ T cells from blood. The clonotype was recovered from a young man with type 1 diabetes. The chain joins TRBV15 to TRBJ2-2, with 9 bases that match TRBD1. The CDR3 loop reads CATSKRGQGSNTGELFF. The CDR3 nucleotides are TGTGCCACCAGCAAACGAGGACAGGGGTCGAACACCGGGGAGCTGTTTTTT.